This passage covers 24 T cell receptor beta chains from one sample sequenced in a study of T cell repertoires in cytomegalovirus infection. Their cognate antigens are unknown. TCRdb called the reads again in MiXCR, with one record for every CDR3 protein. This sample carries some 800,000 distinct CDR3 sequences, about 30% of them seen once, and the ten largest clones take around an eighth. The sample here was cultured CD8+ T cells from PBMCs, taken from culture after CMV antigen stimulation. The receptors stem from a human donor in good health (CMV status not recorded). Some clones in this sample may be carry-over from other donors' samples.

This chain joins TRBV7-8 and TRBJ2-7; 8 bases are shared with TRBD1. Germline V gives CDR1 SGHVS, CDR2 FQNEAQ. CDR3 size: 14 residues. J was trimmed by 6 bases and V by 5 bases; bases with no gene match: 9. CDR3 sequence reads: CASSPRTGIGEQYF. CDR3 DNA: TGTGCCAGCAGCCCGAGGACAGGGATTGGCGAGCAGTACTTC. Variable domain in full (rest from reference TRBV7-8 and TRBJ2-7): GAGVSQSPRYKVAKRGQDVALRCDPISGHVSLFWYQQALGQGPEFLTYFQNEAQLDKSGLPSDRFFAERPEGSVSTLKIQRTQQEDSAVYLCASSPRTGIGEQYFGPGTRLTVT.

The chain couples TRBV10-2 to TRBJ2-7, with D possibly called TRBD1 or TRBD2 (5 bases each). This CDR3 region has 17 residues. Trimming left V 0 bases short and J 3 bases short, with 18 bases between. Germline CDR1 reads WSHSY; CDR2 reads SAAADI. The CDR3 region has the DNA TGCGCCAGCAGTGAGTCGACGACCGGGGTGGGGCGCTACGAGCAGTACTTC. Protein: CASSESTTGVGRYEQYF.

Turning to this clonotype: One end of the junction does not line up with germline, which may come from a read error. This chain uses TRBV2 with TRBJ1-2, with 8 nucleotides matching TRBD1. CDR1 SNHLY and CDR2 FYNNEI come from the germline V gene. The CDR3 has 11 residues. The CDR3 DNA is TGTGCCAGCAGCGGTGGACAGGGCTGCACCTTC. It is translated as CASSGGQGCTF.

This clonotype occurred a few times. The chain is built from TRBV27 and TRBJ2-2, with D unclear. Trimming shortened V by 10 bases and J by 0 bases, and 3 bases separated the two germline ends. Germline-derived CDR1 and CDR2 are MNHEY and SMNVEV (reference sequence). The CDR3 totals 11 residues. CDR3 residues: CATANTGELFF. The CDR3 DNA follows: TGTGCCACCGCGAACACCGGGGAGCTGTTTTTT.

Of note for this clonotype: Compared with germline, one end of the junction differs, possibly owing to a read error. V and J are TRBV27 and TRBJ2-1; the D gene could be TRBD1 or TRBD2 (5 bases each). Germline CDR1 is MNHEY and CDR2 is SMNVEV (reference sequence). This CDR3 is 16 amino acids long. CDR3 DNA: TGTGCCAACAGTTTAAGCCCGGGACCTTCCTACAATGAGCAGTTCTTC. As protein: CANSLSPGPSYNEQFF.

J is TRBJ1-2 and V is TRBV5-1; TRBD1 agrees at 10 bases. This CDR3 is built from 14 residues. The germline V gene encodes CDR1 SGHRS and CDR2 YFSETQ. V was clipped by 4 bases and J by 5 bases; unmatched bases: 5. DNA of the CDR3: TGCGCCAGCAGCACGACAGGGGGCGTTTATGGCTACACCTTC. Residues: CASSTTGGVYGYTF.

The chain carries TRBV6-5 and TRBJ1-6; D unclear. CDR3 length: 14 amino acids. Looked up from germline, CDR1 is MNHEY and CDR2 is SVGAGI. V was shortened by 7 bases and J by 8 bases, with 15 bases between the two germline ends. The CDR3 nucleotides are TGTGCCAGCAAGAAGCTAGGTAGTGATTCACCCCTCCACTTT. This translates into CASKKLGSDSPLHF.

This clonotype was detected a few times. The CDR3 here is CASSLRVGQGAGYGYTF. The CDR3 coding sequence is TGTGCCAGCAGCTTACGGGTGGGGCAGGGGGCTGGCTATGGCTACACCTTC. The chain couples TRBV7-2 to TRBJ1-2; TRBD1 matches 8 bases. CDR3 length: 17 amino acids. Germline CDR1 reads SGHTA; CDR2 reads FQGNSA. After removal of 2 bases from V and 4 bases from J, the junction contained 12 bases not matched to a gene.

At least ten counts were recorded for this clonotype. The chain has TRBV7-2 and TRBJ2-7; D not resolved. This CDR3 comprises 11 residues. The V end was cut by 1 base, the J end by 5 bases, with 3 bases between. Germline V CDR1 and CDR2: SGHTA, FQGNSA. CDR3 in DNA: TGTGCCAGCAGCTTAGAAAACGAGCAGTACTTC. The encoded protein is CASSLENEQYF.

V and J are TRBV29-1 and TRBJ2-2; possibly TRBD2 for D (5 bases). Per the germline V gene, CDR1 is SQVTM and CDR2 is ANQGSEA. This CDR3 contains 13 residues. V lost 4 bases and J 1 base, leaving 7 bases between the germline ends. This chain's CDR3 is CSVARGNTGELFF. CDR3 coding DNA: TGCAGCGTTGCTCGGGGGAACACCGGGGAGCTGTTTTTT.

This clonotype has only a few counts. This sequence joins TRBV7-3 and TRBJ2-2, with TRBD2 matching 14 bases. The CDR3 runs to 17 residues. The germline gives CDR1 SGHTA, CDR2 FQGTGA. V shed 4 bases and J 6 bases; nucleotides not matched to a gene: 7. The CDR3 loop is CASSSPRLAGGSGELFF. In DNA form, the CDR3 reads TGTGCCAGCAGCTCGCCTCGACTAGCGGGGGGGTCCGGGGAGCTGTTTTTT.

The V call is TRBV20-1, the J call TRBJ2-3; D is perhaps TRBD2 (6 bases). CDR3 length: 13 residues. Per the germline V gene, CDR1 is DFQATT and CDR2 is SNEGSKA (reference sequence). V was pared by 0 bases and J by 4 bases, with 8 bases between. CDR3 protein: CSARDPGADTQYF. CDR3 in DNA: TGCAGTGCTAGAGATCCGGGGGCAGATACGCAGTATTTT.

This rearrangement joins TRBV5-6 to TRBJ2-1; the match to TRBD2 covers 12 bases. Germline-derived CDR1 and CDR2 are SGHDT and YYEEEE. The CDR3 covers 17 residues. V was pared by 2 bases and J by 4 bases, with 7 bases of the junction left unmatched. The DNA of the CDR3 is TGTGCCAGCAGCTTTGAACTAGCGGGGGGTATATACAATGAGCAGTTCTTC. Protein: CASSFELAGGIYNEQFF.

This clonotype has only a few counts. The chain recombines TRBV27 with TRBJ1-2; D is uncertain. Looked up from germline, CDR1 is MNHEY and CDR2 is SMNVEV (reference sequence). V lost 2 bases to trimming and J lost 4 bases, with 8 bases between them. CDR3 length: 13 residues. The CDR3 reads CASSLRALYGYTF. The CDR3 DNA reads TGTGCCAGCAGTTTACGAGCCCTCTATGGCTACACCTTC.

As regards this clonotype: The germline gene is not matched at one end of the junction; a read error may be the cause. The chain has TRBV5-6 and TRBJ1-1, with TRBD1 matching 7 bases. This CDR3 comprises 14 residues. The germline CDR1 and CDR2 sequences are SGHDT and YYEEEE. The CDR3 DNA follows: TGTGTCAGCAGCTTGACAGGGTCGGACACTGAAGCTTTCTTT. Translation gives CVSSLTGSDTEAFF.

The chain carries TRBV10-3 and TRBJ1-6; 9 positions match TRBD1. The CDR3 is made up of 17 amino acids. The V gene end was trimmed by 0 bases and the J gene end by 10 bases; junction bases not matched to a gene: 10. The germline V gene encodes CDR1 ENHRY and CDR2 SYGVKD. CDR3 bases: TGTGCCATCAGTGAGTCCGGGACAGGGCCCATGAGATCACCCCTCCACTTT. Encoded protein: CAISESGTGPMRSPLHF.

V gene TRBV7-2 combines with J gene TRBJ1-4; D call uncertain. The CDR3 length is 12 residues. Trimming removed 7 bases from V and 5 bases from J, with 8 bases in between. In germline, CDR1 is SGHTA, CDR2 FQGNSA. The CDR3 nucleotides are TGTGCCAGCAACAGAAGAAATGAAAAACTGTTTTTT. Amino acid sequence: CASNRRNEKLFF.

The chain is built from TRBV6-5 and TRBJ2-2; perhaps TRBD1 as D (6 bases). The CDR3 has 15 residues. Looked up from germline, CDR1 is MNHEY and CDR2 is SVGAGI. The V end lost 2 bases, the J end lost 7 bases, and 14 bases lay between the germline ends. DNA for the CDR3: TGTGCCAGCAGTTACGGTACAGGGTTGGACGGGGAGCTGTTTTTT. Its protein product is CASSYGTGLDGELFF.

This clonotype was picked up many times. This chain uses TRBV18 with TRBJ2-2; D unclear. V was shortened by 7 bases and J by 5 bases, with 14 bases between the two germline ends. The CDR3 has 14 amino acids. The germline gives CDR1 KGHSH, CDR2 LQKENI. CDR3 DNA: TGTGCCAGCTTAAAACAGAGAGAGACCGGGGAGCTGTTTTTT. Amino acid sequence: CASLKQRETGELFF.

This clonotype was observed at least ten times. V is TRBV7-6 and J is TRBJ2-1; D not certain. The CDR3 spans 16 residues. V was pared by 6 bases and J by 0 bases, with 15 bases between. Germline CDR1 SGHVS, CDR2 FNYEAQ. The CDR3: CASRPTPASSYNEQFF. The CDR3 region has the DNA TGTGCCAGCAGACCGACTCCCGCTAGCTCCTACAATGAGCAGTTCTTC.

The gene calls are TRBV6-2 or TRBV6-3 and TRBJ1-1, with no clear D. CDR3 length equals 13 residues. V was shortened by 0 bases and J by 4 bases, with 6 bases between the two germline ends. The V gene's germline CDR1 is MNHEY and CDR2 SVGEGT. CDR3 nucleotides: TGTGCCAGCAGTTACTCGTATATCACTGAAGCTTTCTTT. Its protein product is CASSYSYITEAFF.

Concerning this clonotype: The junction departs from germline at one end; a sequencing error may be responsible. The rearrangement links TRBV7-6 to TRBJ2-3, with 7 nucleotides matching TRBD1. Germline CDR1 is SGHVS and CDR2 is FNYEAQ. The CDR3 length is 16 residues. The CDR3 nucleotides read TGTGCCGGCAGCCTTCGGACAGGAACTAGCACAGATACGCAGTATTTT. Encoded protein: CAGSLRTGTSTDTQYF. The variable domain in full, with the rest retrieved from reference TRBV7-6 and TRBJ2-3, is GAGVSQSPRYKVTKRGQDVALRCDPISGHVSLYWYRQALGQGPEFLTYFNYEAQQDKSGLPNDRFSAERPEGSISTLTIQRTEQRDSAMYRCAGSLRTGTSTDTQYFGPGTRLTVL.

Ten or more counts support this clonotype. The V gene is TRBV7-9, the J gene TRBJ2-1; TRBD2 agrees at 11 bases. CDR3 length: 15 residues. Germline lookup yields CDR1 SEHNR and CDR2 FQNEAQ (reference sequence). The trim removed 5 bases at V and 7 bases at J, leaving 7 bases unmatched. The CDR3 DNA is TGTGCCAGCAGCCCTAGACTAGCGGGGCAAAATGAGCAGTTCTTC. It encodes CASSPRLAGQNEQFF.

This chain uses TRBV24-1 with TRBJ2-1; tentatively, D is TRBD1 or TRBD2 (5 bases each). The germline CDR1 and CDR2 sequences are KGHDR and SFDVKD. V gave up 5 bases and J gave up 10 bases, with 14 bases separating them. This CDR3 contains 13 residues. CDR3: CATSAAGRAEQFF. CDR3 nucleotides: TGTGCCACCAGTGCTGCAGGGCGGGCGGAGCAGTTCTTC.